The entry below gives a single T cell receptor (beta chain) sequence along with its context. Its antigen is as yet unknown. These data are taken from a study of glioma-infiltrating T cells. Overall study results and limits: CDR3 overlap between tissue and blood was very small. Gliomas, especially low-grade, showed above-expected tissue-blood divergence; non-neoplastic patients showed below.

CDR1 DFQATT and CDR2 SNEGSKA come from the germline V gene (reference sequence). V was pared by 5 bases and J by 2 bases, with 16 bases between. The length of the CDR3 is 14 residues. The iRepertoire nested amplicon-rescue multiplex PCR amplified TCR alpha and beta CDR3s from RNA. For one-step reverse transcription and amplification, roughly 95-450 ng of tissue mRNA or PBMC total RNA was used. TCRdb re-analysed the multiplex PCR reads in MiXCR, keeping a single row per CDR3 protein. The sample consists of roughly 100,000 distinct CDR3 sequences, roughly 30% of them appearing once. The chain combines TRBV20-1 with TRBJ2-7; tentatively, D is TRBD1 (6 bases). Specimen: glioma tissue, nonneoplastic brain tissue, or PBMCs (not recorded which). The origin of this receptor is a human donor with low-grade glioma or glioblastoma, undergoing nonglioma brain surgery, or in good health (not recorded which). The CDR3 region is CSARQASRPYEQYF. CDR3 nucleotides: TGCAGTGCTCGACAGGCCTCGAGGCCCTACGAGCAGTACTTC.